Following are 15 T cell receptor beta chains from one sample sequenced in a study of T cell responses to AZD1222 COVID-19 vaccine. The assay was immunoSEQ multiplex PCR, and TCRdb's table has in-frame clones only and misses some. The table includes 95,000 or so clones, about 88% detected once. Sequencing was performed on peripheral blood, taken on day 0 of AZD1222 vaccination. These receptors came from an adult in good health.

The CDR3 region is CASSPGQGWEKLFF. The DNA for the CDR3 is TGTGCCAGCAGTCCGGGACAGGGGTGGGAAAAACTGTTTTTT. This sequence joins TRBV27 and TRBJ1-4, with TRBD1 matching 10 bases. The CDR3 runs to 14 residues. Trimming cost V 5 bases and J 8 bases; bases outside gene matches: 5. CDR1 and CDR2 (germline): MNHEY, SMNVEV (reference sequence).

The rearrangement links TRBV5-1 to TRBJ2-7; 10 bases align to TRBD1. Trimming took 4 bases from V and 1 from J; bases not matched to a gene: 2. Germline V gives CDR1 SGHRS, CDR2 YFSETQ. The CDR3 is 14 residues long. The CDR3 region is CASSRGQGSYEQYF. DNA for the CDR3: TGCGCCAGCAGCAGGGGACAGGGGTCCTACGAGCAGTACTTC.

The rearrangement links TRBV19 to TRBJ2-7; either TRBD1 or TRBD2 may fit D (6 bases each). Germline loops: CDR1 LNHDA, CDR2 SQIVND (reference sequence). This CDR3 region has 14 residues. V was trimmed by 5 bases and J by 2 bases, leaving 13 bases between them. CDR3 DNA: TGTGCCAGTAGTCGTGGGGGGCTTACCTACGAGCAGTACTTC. Its protein is CASSRGGLTYEQYF.

The rearrangement joins TRBV30 to TRBJ2-3, with 10 bases matching TRBD2. After removal of 2 bases from V and 5 bases from J, the junction contained 4 bases not matched to a gene. This CDR3 is built from 14 residues. In germline, CDR1 is GTSNPN, CDR2 SVGIG (reference sequence). The CDR3 DNA sequence: TGTGCCTGGAGTCTGATAGCGGGGGGAGATACGCAGTATTTT. Residues: CAWSLIAGGDTQYF.

As to this clone: The same CDR3 arises from other DNA sequences in this sample as well. V is TRBV30 and J is TRBJ2-7, with D possibly TRBD2 on 5 matching bases. The V end lost 2 bases, the J end lost 3 bases, and 5 bases lay between the germline ends. CDR1 is GTSNPN and CDR2 is SVGIG in the germline V gene (reference sequence). The CDR3 runs 11 residues. The CDR3 bases are TGTGCCTGGAGTCGGGGCTACGAGCAGTACTTC. Translated: CAWSRGYEQYF.

This chain connects TRBV7-2 to TRBJ2-3, with 10 bases identical to TRBD2. The CDR3 is 15 residues long. With V trimmed by 4 bases and J by 5 bases, 6 bases remained unmatched. Germline V gene data show CDR1 as SGHTA and CDR2 as FQGNSA. For the CDR3, the DNA is TGTGCCAGCAGCTACACTAGCGGGGAGATAGATACGCAGTATTTT. It is translated as CASSYTSGEIDTQYF.

This rearrangement joins TRBV5-1 to TRBJ2-3; TRBD2 aligns across 12 bases. The CDR3 contains 17 residues. CDR1 and CDR2 (germline): SGHRS, YFSETQ. V lost 4 bases, J lost 6 bases, and 12 bases stayed unmatched. CDR3 nucleotide sequence: TGCGCCAGCAGCCTACCTGGGCTAGCGGGGGGGCAGGATACGCAGTATTTT. This translates into CASSLPGLAGGQDTQYF.

The genes are TRBV28 and TRBJ1-6; D gene uncertain. The germline gives CDR1 MDHEN, CDR2 SYDVKM. This CDR3 is built from 14 residues. V was trimmed by 6 bases and J by 1 base, leaving 7 bases between them. The CDR3 nucleotides are TGTGCCAGCAGCAGTAGGTCCTATAATTCACCCCTCCACTTT. Its protein product is CASSSRSYNSPLHF.

This clone was counted a few times. V is TRBV5-1 and J is TRBJ2-5; 9 bases are a match to TRBD1. Germline-derived CDR1 and CDR2 are SGHRS and YFSETQ. Trimming cost V 1 base and J 4 bases; bases outside gene matches: 5. This CDR3 is 15 amino acids long. For the CDR3, the DNA is TGCGCCAGCAGCTTGATACAGGGGGCCGGAGAGACCCAGTACTTC. It specifies CASSLIQGAGETQYF.

The chain is built from TRBV5-1 and TRBJ2-7; no firm D call. Germline V CDR1 and CDR2: SGHRS, YFSETQ. The CDR3 has 14 amino acids. The V gene lost 4 bases and the J gene lost 4 bases, with 15 bases spanning the gap. As DNA, the CDR3 is TGCGCCAGCAGCACGAGCTGGACGGCGTACGAGCAGTACTTC. Its translation is CASSTSWTAYEQYF.

This clone was seen once. The rearrangement links TRBV19 to TRBJ1-5; D is possibly TRBD1 (5 bases). Trimming took off 5 bases at V and 11 bases at J, with 13 bases between the two ends. Per germline, CDR1 LNHDA and CDR2 SQIVND (reference sequence). There are 12 residues in the CDR3. For the CDR3, the DNA is TGTGCCAGTAGTCTCCTCGGGGGGGCCCAGCATTTT. It codes for CASSLLGGAQHF.

The chain is built from TRBV27 and TRBJ2-2; 8 nucleotides match TRBD2. The germline CDR1 and CDR2 sequences are MNHEY and SMNVEV (reference sequence). The CDR3 totals 15 residues. V dropped 3 bases and J dropped 3; count of bases not matched to a gene: 3. CDR3 sequence reads: CASSFSGGDTGELFF. CDR3 DNA sequence: TGTGCCAGCAGTTTTTCGGGGGGGGACACCGGGGAGCTGTTTTTT.

This clone was counted a single time. The chain carries TRBV29-1 and TRBJ2-7; D perhaps matches TRBD1 (6 bases). The germline gives CDR1 SQVTM, CDR2 ANQGSEA. Between the trimmed V and J ends, which lost 6 bases and 5 bases, there was a span of 14 bases. The CDR3 sequence is 12 residues long. The CDR3 reads CSVSPTGHEQYF. The CDR3 DNA sequence: TGCAGCGTGAGTCCGACAGGTCACGAGCAGTACTTC.

This sequence joins TRBV19 and TRBJ1-1; D unclear. The CDR3 is made up of 14 amino acids. V lost 7 bases and J 2 bases, leaving 14 bases between the germline ends. CDR1 and CDR2 from the germline V gene are LNHDA and SQIVND (reference sequence). The CDR3 sequence is CASTSTVTNTEAFF. CDR3 bases: TGTGCCAGTACTTCGACGGTCACTAACACTGAAGCTTTCTTT.

This chain uses TRBV29-1 with TRBJ2-3, with a possible D match to TRBD1 (6 bases). Germline V gene sequence: CDR1 SQVTM, CDR2 ANQGSEA. The CDR3 totals 13 residues. V was clipped by 6 bases and J by 2 bases, with 12 bases between them. The CDR3 sequence: CSVETGATDTQYF. CDR3 coding DNA: TGCAGCGTGGAGACAGGCGCCACAGATACGCAGTATTTT.